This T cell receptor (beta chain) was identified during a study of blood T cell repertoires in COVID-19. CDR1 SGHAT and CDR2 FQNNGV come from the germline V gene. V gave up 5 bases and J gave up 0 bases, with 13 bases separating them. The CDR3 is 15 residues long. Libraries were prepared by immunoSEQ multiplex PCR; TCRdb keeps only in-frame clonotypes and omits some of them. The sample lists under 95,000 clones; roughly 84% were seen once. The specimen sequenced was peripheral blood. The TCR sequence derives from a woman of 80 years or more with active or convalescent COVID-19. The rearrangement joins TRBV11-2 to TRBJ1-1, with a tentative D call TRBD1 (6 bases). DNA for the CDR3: TGTGCCAGCAGCCCGATGGGGGGGCTGAACACTGAAGCTTTCTTT. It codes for CASSPMGGLNTEAFF.